This T cell receptor beta chain was sequenced during a study of siplizumab effects on memory and regulatory T cells. Study conclusions and caveats: In unstimulated cells, naive T cells appeared more diverse than memory T cells and seemed major alloresponse contributors.

Some clones are missing from TCRdb's copy, which holds only in-frame ones; the method was immunoSEQ multiplex PCR. This sample has over 85,000 clones, with roughly 97% found just once. Details on this clone: As yet, its antigen is unknown.

The clonotype was recovered from a human donor in good health. The sequencing input was naive CD4+ T cells sorted from blood.

CDR3 region: CASTSRYRGQNQPQHF. CDR3 nucleotide sequence: TGTGCCAGCACCTCGCGGTACAGGGGGCAGAATCAGCCCCAGCATTTT. The rearrangement uses TRBV28 and TRBJ1-5, with 9 bases that match TRBD1. There are 16 residues in the CDR3. J was trimmed by 4 bases and V by 7 bases; bases with no gene match: 11. Per germline, CDR1 MDHEN and CDR2 SYDVKM.